These 32 T cell receptor beta chains were sequenced from one sample in a study of cytomegalovirus exposure and HLA in healthy donors. A multiplex PCR was run with 60 Vbeta primers and 13 Jbeta primers. The data were produced by immunoSEQ multiplex PCR, yet TCRdb's version contains in-frame clones alone and is incomplete. The sample shows more than 85,000 clones, about three quarters of them seen only once. Sample: PBMCs. The origin of the receptors is a woman aged 25 to 39 in good health and CMV-seronegative.

V and J are TRBV2 and TRBJ1-4, with 10 positions matching TRBD1. The CDR3 is 15 residues long. Germline values: CDR1 SNHLY, CDR2 FYNNEI. Trimming cost V 6 bases and J 5 bases; bases outside gene matches: 6. The CDR3 spells CASSLRDRGNEKLFF. The CDR3 bases are TGTGCCAGCAGCCTCCGGGACAGGGGAAATGAAAAACTGTTTTTT.

The chain combines TRBV6-1 with TRBJ2-3; D may be TRBD2 (6 bases). Looked up from germline, CDR1 is MNHNS and CDR2 is SASEGT. The CDR3 extends over 13 amino acids. V was shortened by 6 bases and J by 6 bases, with 13 bases between the two germline ends. CDR3 sequence reads: CASSNGGPDTQYF. The CDR3 DNA reads TGTGCCAGCAGCAACGGGGGACCCGATACGCAGTATTTT.

The chain uses TRBV6-5 and TRBJ1-2; D unresolved. The CDR3 runs to 15 residues. Trimming took off 3 bases at V and 2 bases at J, with 13 bases between the two ends. In germline, CDR1 is MNHEY, CDR2 SVGAGI. The CDR3 sequence: CASSYLHGRNYGYTF. In DNA form, the CDR3 reads TGTGCCAGCAGTTATTTACACGGCAGGAACTATGGCTACACCTTC.

CDR3 in amino acids: CAWSVQGGSGGAFF. CDR3 nucleotides: TGTGCCTGGAGTGTACAGGGTGGGTCGGGTGGCGCTTTCTTT. The chain recombines TRBV30 with TRBJ1-1; tentatively, D is TRBD1 (6 bases). Germline CDR1 is GTSNPN and CDR2 is SVGIG (reference sequence). V gave up 0 bases and J gave up 11 bases, with 19 bases separating them. This CDR3 spans 14 amino acids.

The chain links TRBV5-8 to TRBJ1-1; D uncertain. Germline CDR1 reads SGHTS; CDR2 reads YDEGEE. The ends were cut back, 4 bases at V and 7 bases at J, with 11 bases in the middle. The CDR3 runs 12 residues. The CDR3 region is CASSPRLYEAFF. The CDR3 DNA follows: TGTGCCAGCAGCCCACGACTATATGAAGCTTTCTTT.

This sequence joins TRBV5-6 and TRBJ2-5, with 9 positions matching TRBD1. With V trimmed by 0 bases and J by 13 bases, 4 bases remained unmatched. CDR1 and CDR2 from the germline V gene are SGHDT and YYEEEE. The CDR3 totals 12 residues. CDR3 nucleotide sequence: TGTGCCAGCAGCTTGGAAGGGACAGGGATGTACTTC. Translated: CASSLEGTGMYF.

This clone has a handful of counts. The CDR3 DNA reads TGTGCCTGGAGGAGCGGGCCCAACATTCAGTACTTC. It yields the protein CAWRSGPNIQYF. The rearrangement links TRBV30 to TRBJ2-4; weak D call: TRBD2 (6 bases). Per germline, CDR1 GTSNPN and CDR2 SVGIG (reference sequence). CDR3 length: 12 amino acids. Trimming left V 3 bases short and J 7 bases short, with 10 bases between.

This clone was found once. The chain employs TRBV7-7 and TRBJ2-2; 9 bases match TRBD1. This CDR3 has 17 residues. After removal of 0 bases from V and 5 bases from J, the junction contained 7 bases not matched to a gene. CDR1 and CDR2 from the germline V gene are SSHAT and FNYEAQ (reference sequence). In DNA form, the CDR3 reads TGTGCCAGCAGCTTAGCGCCCGGGACAGGGAGGACCGGGGAGCTGTTTTTT. Encoded protein: CASSLAPGTGRTGELFF.

This chain connects TRBV27 to TRBJ2-2, with 8 positions matching TRBD1. The V gene's germline CDR1 is MNHEY and CDR2 SMNVEV (reference sequence). V lost 2 bases and J lost 6; bases outside the gene matches: 5. The length of the CDR3 is 15 residues. CDR3 region: CASSLRDRLSGELFF. CDR3 DNA sequence: TGTGCCAGCAGTTTACGGGACAGGTTGTCCGGGGAGCTGTTTTTT.

This chain uses TRBV7-3 with TRBJ2-7; TRBD2 aligns across 7 bases. The CDR3 length is 14 residues. CDR1 and CDR2 from the germline V gene are SGHTA and FQGTGA. The trim removed 5 bases at V and 2 bases at J, leaving 6 bases unmatched. The CDR3 loop is CASSPRGGTYEQYF. DNA for the CDR3: TGTGCCAGCAGCCCCCGGGGAGGGACCTACGAGCAGTACTTC.

This chain connects TRBV5-4 to TRBJ2-5; TRBD1 agrees at 8 bases. The CDR3 runs 14 residues. Germline CDR1 reads SGHNT; CDR2 reads YYREEE (reference sequence). V lost 3 bases, J lost 2 bases, and 3 bases stayed unmatched. The chain's CDR3 is CASSWTGRQETQYF. In DNA, the CDR3 is TGTGCCAGCAGCTGGACAGGGCGGCAAGAGACCCAGTACTTC.

J is TRBJ2-7 and V is TRBV19; 9 nucleotides match TRBD2. CDR1 is LNHDA, CDR2 SQIVND, per germline (reference sequence). The CDR3 covers 15 residues. J lost 2 bases, V lost 5 bases, and 7 bases had no gene match. This CDR3 is CASSSETSGPYEQYF. In DNA form, the CDR3 reads TGTGCCAGTAGTTCGGAGACTAGCGGACCCTACGAGCAGTACTTC. Full variable domain (rest looked up from reference TRBV19 and TRBJ2-7): DGGITQSPKYLFRKEGQNVTLSCEQNLNHDAMYWYRQDPGQGLRLIYYSQIVNDFQKGDIAEGYSVSREKKESFPLTVTSAQKNPTAFYLCASSSETSGPYEQYFGPGTRLTVT.

The chain joins TRBV4-1 to TRBJ2-2; the match to TRBD2 covers 7 bases. The V gene's germline CDR1 is MGHRA and CDR2 YSYEKL. There are 17 residues in the CDR3. With V trimmed by 2 bases and J by 2 bases, 8 bases remained unmatched. In DNA, the CDR3 is TGCGCCAGCAGCCAACTACCAAGCGGGGCAAACACCGGGGAGCTGTTTTTT. Translating it yields CASSQLPSGANTGELFF.

This chain uses TRBV7-2 with TRBJ1-1; D unclear. The V gene's germline CDR1 is SGHTA and CDR2 FQGNSA. CDR3 length equals 13 residues. The ends were cut back, 1 base at V and 6 bases at J, with 9 bases in the middle. The DNA for the CDR3 is TGTGCCAGCAGCTTAGTGGCGGTTTCTGAAGCTTTCTTT. This codes for CASSLVAVSEAFF.

This sequence joins TRBV7-9 and TRBJ2-5; a possible D gene is TRBD1 (6 bases). The CDR3 covers 15 residues. The V end was cut by 1 base, the J end by 5 bases, with 14 bases between. CDR1 and CDR2 from the germline V gene are SEHNR and FQNEAQ (reference sequence). CDR3 DNA: TGTGCCAGCAGCTTAGAACAGGGCCAACTGGAGACCCAGTACTTC. Its translation is CASSLEQGQLETQYF.

This sequence joins TRBV10-3 and TRBJ1-1; TRBD1 matches 10 bases. Trimming cost V 10 bases and J 8 bases; bases outside gene matches: 4. The CDR3 has 11 residues. Per germline, CDR1 ENHRY and CDR2 SYGVKD. The CDR3 sequence: CASGTGEEAFF. Here the CDR3 DNA reads TGTGCCAGCGGGACAGGGGAGGAAGCTTTCTTT.

The chain uses TRBV19 and TRBJ1-2, with 7 bases fitting TRBD1. This CDR3 has 14 residues. J gave up 8 bases and V 5 bases, and 11 bases lay outside the gene matches. Looked up from germline, CDR1 is LNHDA and CDR2 is SQIVND (reference sequence). DNA for the CDR3: TGTGCCAGTAGTTTACAGGGGCCGCGCTCGGGCTACACCTTC. Its protein product is CASSLQGPRSGYTF.

The chain links TRBV9 to TRBJ2-4; TRBD2 agrees at 13 bases. J lost 5 bases, V lost 2 bases, and 1 base had no gene match. The CDR3 runs to 15 residues. Germline CDR1 SGDLS, CDR2 YYNGEE. The CDR3: CASSVGTSGENIQYF. The CDR3 DNA reads as TGTGCCAGCAGCGTCGGGACTAGCGGGGAAAACATTCAGTACTTC.

This clone has just a few counts. This sequence joins TRBV30 and TRBJ1-1; D remains ambiguous. With 5 bases removed from V and 5 bases from J, the gap between germline ends came to 6 bases. The germline gives CDR1 GTSNPN, CDR2 SVGIG (reference sequence). The CDR3 has 10 residues. CDR3 sequence: CAWELTEAFF. As DNA, the CDR3 is TGTGCCTGGGAACTTACTGAAGCTTTCTTT.

The V call is TRBV4-3, the J call TRBJ2-5, with D uncertain. With the DNA end fitting TRBJ2-7 better, the J assignment may be wrong. Germline V gives CDR1 LGHNA, CDR2 YSLEER. This CDR3 contains 13 residues. The CDR3: CASSQDAGYEQYF. The CDR3 coding sequence is TGCGCCAGCAGCCAAGATGCAGGCTACGAGCAGTACTTC.

This clone showed up just a few times. The rearrangement joins TRBV7-9 to TRBJ1-1, with TRBD1 identical over 8 bases. Per germline, CDR1 SEHNR and CDR2 FQNEAQ (reference sequence). The CDR3 totals 15 residues. V gave up 3 bases and J gave up 3 bases; unmatched junction bases: 6. CDR3 coding DNA: TGTGCCAGCAGCTTGAGCAGGGGGCAAGACACTGAAGCTTTCTTT. Translating gives CASSLSRGQDTEAFF.

The V and J genes are TRBV25-1 and TRBJ2-3; 10 bases agree with TRBD1. CDR1 and CDR2 from the germline V gene are MGHDK and SYGVNS. J was trimmed by 6 bases and V by 5 bases; bases with no gene match: 8. This CDR3 has 15 residues. CDR3 sequence: CASSPTGGAFDTQYF. DNA of the CDR3: TGTGCCAGCAGTCCGACAGGGGGCGCGTTCGATACGCAGTATTTT.

This clone was seen just once. The chain joins TRBV15 to TRBJ2-7; 9 bases agree with TRBD1. The germline CDR1 and CDR2 sequences are LNHNV and YYDKDF (reference sequence). V was pared by 7 bases and J by 6 bases, with 10 bases of the junction left unmatched. The CDR3 totals 14 residues. CDR3 protein: CATTGTGSDGEQYF. As DNA, the CDR3 is TGTGCCACCACCGGGACAGGGTCTGACGGCGAGCAGTACTTC.

The chain uses TRBV13 and TRBJ2-1; tentative D call: TRBD2 (5 bases). This CDR3 is 17 amino acids long. Trimming removed 1 base from V and 4 bases from J, with 17 bases in between. In germline, CDR1 is PRHDT, CDR2 FYEKMQ (reference sequence). CDR3 nucleotides: TGTGCCAGCAGCTTAGAGGACGCGGGCTGGGGATACAATGAGCAGTTCTTC. The encoded protein is CASSLEDAGWGYNEQFF.

V is TRBV28 and J is TRBJ1-5, with a weak D call TRBD1 (5 bases). The CDR3 totals 14 residues. V was clipped by 2 bases and J by 6 bases, with 11 bases between them. Per the germline V gene, CDR1 is MDHEN and CDR2 is SYDVKM. In DNA, the CDR3 is TGTGCCAGCAGTTTAGGGGCGGGGGTTCAGCCCCAGCATTTT. The encoded protein is CASSLGAGVQPQHF.

The rearrangement joins TRBV28 to TRBJ2-1; tentatively, D is TRBD2 (6 bases). The germline V and J ends were trimmed by 3 bases and 7 bases, with 7 bases remaining between them. CDR1 and CDR2 from the germline V gene are MDHEN and SYDVKM. There are 12 residues in the CDR3. The CDR3 DNA reads TGTGCCAGCAGTTTGAGCGGGAATGAGCAGTTCTTC. This encodes CASSLSGNEQFF.

This chain connects TRBV29-1 to TRBJ1-6; D ambiguous. From germline, CDR1 is SQVTM and CDR2 ANQGSEA. The CDR3 totals 13 residues. Trimming took 7 bases from V and 7 from J, leaving 14 bases between them. CDR3 region: CSARTEANSPLHF. The CDR3 DNA follows: TGCAGCGCCCGGACGGAGGCCAATTCACCCCTCCACTTT.

The CDR3 reads CASSGQSGANTGELFF. CDR3 in DNA: TGTGCCAGCAGCGGACAAAGCGGGGCGAACACCGGGGAGCTGTTTTTT. This rearrangement joins TRBV7-8 to TRBJ2-2; 7 bases align to TRBD2. Trimming cost V 5 bases and J 0 bases; bases outside gene matches: 6. CDR1 SGHVS and CDR2 FQNEAQ come from the germline V gene. This CDR3 is 16 amino acids long.

V is TRBV5-6 and J is TRBJ2-7; 10 bases match TRBD2. Germline V gene data show CDR1 as SGHDT and CDR2 as YYEEEE. The trim removed 1 base at V and 6 bases at J, leaving 7 bases unmatched. This CDR3 comprises 15 residues. The CDR3: CASSLLSGRVREQYF. CDR3 in DNA: TGTGCCAGCAGCTTGCTCAGCGGGAGGGTGCGCGAGCAGTACTTC.

The table lists this clone with a few counts. The chain uses TRBV6-1 and TRBJ1-5, with D unresolved. The germline V gene encodes CDR1 MNHNS and CDR2 SASEGT. This CDR3 region has 12 residues. V was clipped by 6 bases and J by 6 bases, with 9 bases between them. The CDR3 reads CASSLGIQPQHF. The CDR3 DNA sequence: TGTGCCAGCAGCCTGGGCATTCAGCCCCAGCATTTT.

The rearrangement joins TRBV4-2 to TRBJ2-7; 11 bases match TRBD2. The V segment lost 2 bases and the J segment 0 bases; nucleotides outside the gene matches: 3. The CDR3 extends over 16 amino acids. Per the germline V gene, CDR1 is LGHNA and CDR2 is YNFKEQ. The CDR3 loop is CASSQQGLADSYEQYF. The CDR3 DNA follows: TGTGCCAGCAGCCAACAGGGACTAGCGGACTCCTACGAGCAGTACTTC.

The chain couples TRBV6-1 to TRBJ2-3; no definite D call. Trimming took 3 bases from V and 0 from J, leaving 10 bases between them. CDR3 length: 15 amino acids. Germline V gene lookup returns CDR1 MNHNS and CDR2 SASEGT. The chain's CDR3 is CASSEATGSTDTQYF. In DNA, the CDR3 is TGTGCCAGCAGTGAGGCCACGGGTAGCACAGATACGCAGTATTTT.